This note documents a single T cell receptor (beta chain) sequence. Its antigen is not known. Sequencing used immunoSEQ multiplex PCR; TCRdb keeps in-frame clones, though not all of them. The sample shows roughly 120,000 clones, roughly four fifths of them seen only once. These data belong to a study of radiation and T cells in renal cell carcinoma. Regarding the study as a whole: No pretreatment tumor biopsies were available for baseline clonotypes.

Time point denoted: blood 2 weeks post-SBRT. The sample's treatment: 15 Gy SBRT to primary tumor, nephrectomy 4 weeks later. The length of the CDR3 is 15 residues. Trimming removed 4 bases from V and 4 bases from J; junction bases left unmatched: 4. Germline V gene sequence: CDR1 SGHRS, CDR2 YFSETQ. The sequenced sample was blood, obtained from a patient whose treatment included radiotherapy and nephrectomy. The sequence was obtained from an older woman with renal cell carcinoma. The chain has TRBV5-1 and TRBJ1-4; 10 bases map to TRBD1. The DNA of the CDR3 is TGCGCCAGCAGCCGGGACAGGGGAGGTAATGAAAAACTGTTTTTT. Protein sequence: CASSRDRGGNEKLFF.